This T cell receptor (beta chain) emerged from a study of T cell responses to AZD1222 COVID-19 vaccine. Study-level points and caveats: Females made up more of the donors, who were largely white British, and clonal diversity may have come out too low. Across spike, vaccine-associated CD4 TCRs were found, dominant at 160-218 and 743-854. Baseline serology detected seropositivity in only 5 to 7 AZD1222 recipients. Scientists sampled the repertoires only once the peak T cell response had passed.

Notes on this clone: The antigen is not known.

The assay was immunoSEQ multiplex PCR, and TCRdb's table has in-frame clones only and misses some. Here the sample spans about 190,000 clones, about 94% being singletons. The J segment lost 0 bases and the V segment lost 6 bases, leaving 11 bases of the junction unmatched. The CDR3 is 17 residues long. CDR1 is SNHLY, CDR2 FYNNEI, per germline. The sequences come from peripheral blood, collected on day 0 of AZD1222 vaccination. The clonotype originates from an adult in good health. The rearrangement joins TRBV2 to TRBJ2-1, with TRBD2 matching over 7 bases. The CDR3: CASSGGRAPTSYNEQFF. The CDR3, as DNA: TGTGCCAGCAGCGGGGGGAGGGCGCCAACCTCCTACAATGAGCAGTTCTTC.